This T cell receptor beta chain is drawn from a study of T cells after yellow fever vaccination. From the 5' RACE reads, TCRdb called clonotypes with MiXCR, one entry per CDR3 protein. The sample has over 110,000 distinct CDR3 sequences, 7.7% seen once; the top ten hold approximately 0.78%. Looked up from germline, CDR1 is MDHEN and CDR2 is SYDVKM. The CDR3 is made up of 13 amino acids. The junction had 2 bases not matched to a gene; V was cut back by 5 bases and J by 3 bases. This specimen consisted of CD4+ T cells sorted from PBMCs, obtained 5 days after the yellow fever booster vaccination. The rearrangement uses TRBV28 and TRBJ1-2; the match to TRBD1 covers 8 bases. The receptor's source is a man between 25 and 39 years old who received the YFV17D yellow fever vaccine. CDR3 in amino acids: CASSPGQDYGYTF. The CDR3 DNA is TGTGCCAGCAGTCCGGGACAGGACTATGGCTACACCTTC.